Listed below are T cell receptor beta chains from one sample, sequenced in a study of control samples from healthy donors and cancer patients. Assay used: immunoSEQ multiplex PCR; TCRdb lists only in-frame clones, some missing. Of tens of thousands of clones listed, roughly 86% are singletons. Specimen: PBMCs. The receptors shown here come from a woman aged 55-70 years with lung cancer. Each CDR3 is given with its conserved first and last residue. Each record gives: J gene, clone size, CDR3 length, V gene, D gene, CDR3 DNA, CDR3 protein. D genes are given only for firm matches. Clone sizes are given selectively: once, few, many, or a class where the clone is expanded.

J: TRBJ2-2; size: .; length: 17; V: TRBV11-3; D: .; DNA: TGTGCCAGCAGCTTAGATCGGCGGCTAGCCAACACCGGGGAGCTGTTTTTT; CDR3: CASSLDRRLANTGELFF
J: TRBJ1-1; size: .; length: 14; V: TRBV16; D: TRBD1; DNA: TGTGCCAGCACAACCAGGGGGGAGGGCACTGAAGCTTTCTTT; CDR3: CASTTRGEGTEAFF
J: TRBJ2-5; size: .; length: 15; V: TRBV18; D: .; DNA: TGTGCCAGCTCACCAAGTCATTGGGACCGGGAGACCCAGTACTTC; CDR3: CASSPSHWDRETQYF
J: TRBJ2-3; size: .; length: 16; V: TRBV5-4; D: TRBD2; DNA: TGTGCCAGCAGCCCTGGAATAGCGGGAGGAGCAGATACGCAGTATTTT; CDR3: CASSPGIAGGADTQYF
J: TRBJ2-7; size: .; length: 12; V: TRBV3-1/TRBV3-2; D: .; DNA: TGTGCCAGCAGCCAACACGGCCGTGAGCAGTACTTC; CDR3: CASSQHGREQYF
J: TRBJ1-6; size: .; length: 13; V: TRBV6-5; D: .; DNA: TGTGCCAGCAGCCGACAGGTCAATTCACCCCTCCACTTT; CDR3: CASSRQVNSPLHF
J: TRBJ2-2; size: .; length: 15; V: TRBV11-2; D: .; DNA: .; CDR3: CASSLGSLRAGELFF
J: TRBJ1-1; size: .; length: 14; V: TRBV11-1; D: .; DNA: TGTGCCAGCAGCCAGGACGTTTTCGGGGCTGAAGCTTTCTTT; CDR3: CASSQDVFGAEAFF
J: TRBJ2-4; size: .; length: 13; V: TRBV2; D: .; DNA: TGTGCCAGCAGGCAGGGAGGAGAAGACATTCAGTACTTC; CDR3: CASRQGGEDIQYF
J: TRBJ2-5; size: .; length: 17; V: TRBV7-8; D: .; DNA: TGTGCCAGCAGCTTAGGAGCTATGGCGGGGCCCCAAGAGACCCAGTACTTC; CDR3: CASSLGAMAGPQETQYF
J: TRBJ1-1; size: .; length: 14; V: TRBV2; D: .; DNA: TGTGCCAGCTACTTCATGGGTGGGAACACTGAAGCTTTCTTT; CDR3: CASYFMGGNTEAFF
J: TRBJ1-1; size: few; length: 15; V: TRBV4-1; D: .; DNA: TGCGCCAGCAGCCAAGATTCACAGGGACTTAGGGAAGCTTTCTTT; CDR3: CASSQDSQGLREAFF
J: TRBJ2-3; size: .; length: 12; V: TRBV5-6; D: .; DNA: TGTGCCAGCAGCCCAAACACAGATACGCAGTATTTT; CDR3: CASSPNTDTQYF
J: TRBJ2-7; size: .; length: 15; V: TRBV9; D: TRBD2; DNA: TGTGCCAGCAGCGTGGGTCCCCTAGCGGGAAACGAGCAGTACTTC; CDR3: CASSVGPLAGNEQYF
J: TRBJ2-2; size: .; length: 15; V: TRBV7-7; D: .; DNA: TGTGCCAGCAGCCCCGAGACAGCTAGGGGCGGGGAGCTGTTTTTT; CDR3: CASSPETARGGELFF
J: TRBJ2-5; size: .; length: 15; V: TRBV2; D: TRBD2; DNA: TGTGCCAGCAGCGCTGGGACTAGTCTGGGGGAGACCCAGTACTTC; CDR3: CASSAGTSLGETQYF
J: TRBJ2-3; size: .; length: 13; V: TRBV7-9; D: .; DNA: TGTGCCAGCAGCTTATTCGGGGCAGATACGCAGTATTTT; CDR3: CASSLFGADTQYF
J: TRBJ1-1; size: .; length: 12; V: TRBV3-1/TRBV3-2; D: TRBD1; DNA: TGTGCCAGCAGCAGACAGGGGGAAGTAGCTTTCTTT; CDR3: CASSRQGEVAFF
J: TRBJ1-6; size: .; length: 13; V: TRBV6-1; D: .; DNA: TGTGCCAGCAGTGAATTGGCGAATTCACCCCTCCACTTT; CDR3: CASSELANSPLHF
J: TRBJ2-1; size: .; length: 14; V: TRBV28; D: .; DNA: TGTGCCAGCAGCTCCGGATTCGACTACAATGAGCAGTTCTTC; CDR3: CASSSGFDYNEQFF
J: TRBJ2-7; size: .; length: 16; V: TRBV5-6; D: TRBD1; DNA: TGTGCCAGCAGCTTGAGTATGACAGGGAAATCCTACGAGCAGTACTTC; CDR3: CASSLSMTGKSYEQYF
J: TRBJ2-3; size: .; length: 12; V: TRBV28; D: TRBD2; DNA: TGTGCCACCGGACTAGGAACAGATACGCAGTATTTT; CDR3: CATGLGTDTQYF
J: TRBJ2-7; size: .; length: 15; V: TRBV2; D: .; DNA: TGTGCCAGCAGTGAACGACAGCCAATACTCTACGAGCAGTACTTC; CDR3: CASSERQPILYEQYF
J: TRBJ2-2; size: .; length: 15; V: TRBV7-2; D: .; DNA: TGTGCCAGCAGGCGTGGCGGAGGGAACACCGGGGAGCTGTTTTTT; CDR3: CASRRGGGNTGELFF
J: TRBJ1-5; size: .; length: 14; V: TRBV6-5; D: .; DNA: TGTGCCACCACCCTTCGGCAGAACAATCAGCCCCAGCATTTT; CDR3: CATTLRQNNQPQHF
J: TRBJ1-2; size: .; length: 16; V: TRBV9; D: TRBD1; DNA: TGTGCCAGCAGCGTAGGGACAGGGGGCAGGGGCTATGGCTACACCTTC; CDR3: CASSVGTGGRGYGYTF
J: TRBJ2-7; size: once; length: 20; V: TRBV5-1; D: TRBD1; DNA: TGCGCCAGTCGTCTGGTCTGGACAGGGGGCCTCGCGGCCCTGAACTACGAGCAGTACTTC; CDR3: CASRLVWTGGLAALNYEQYF
J: TRBJ1-5; size: .; length: 14; V: TRBV6-5; D: .; DNA: TGTGCCAGCAGTTACGGAGGTCTCAATCAGCCCCAGCATTTT; CDR3: CASSYGGLNQPQHF
J: TRBJ1-6; size: many; length: 12; V: TRBV7-8; D: .; DNA: TGTGCCAGCAGGGTCAATAATTCACCCCTCCACTTT; CDR3: CASRVNNSPLHF
J: TRBJ1-1; size: .; length: 14; V: TRBV27; D: TRBD1; DNA: TGTGCCAGCAGTTCGACAGGGGGACGGACTGAAGCTTTCTTT; CDR3: CASSSTGGRTEAFF
J: TRBJ2-7; size: .; length: 16; V: TRBV27; D: .; DNA: TGTGCCAGCAGCCGCCGGGGCGGGGCCTTCTCCTACGAGCAGTACTTC; CDR3: CASSRRGGAFSYEQYF
J: TRBJ1-3; size: .; length: 15; V: TRBV11-2; D: TRBD1; DNA: TGTGCCAGCAGCTTGGGACAGGGTGGCGGAAACACCATATATTTT; CDR3: CASSLGQGGGNTIYF
J: TRBJ2-7; size: once; length: 13; V: TRBV6-6; D: .; DNA: TGTGCCAGCAGGCGGGACAACTCCTACGAGCAGTACTTC; CDR3: CASRRDNSYEQYF
J: TRBJ1-3; size: .; length: 14; V: TRBV5-1; D: TRBD1; DNA: TGCGCCAGCAGCGAGACAGGGGCTGGAAACACCATATATTTT; CDR3: CASSETGAGNTIYF
J: TRBJ2-7; size: few; length: 14; V: TRBV5-1; D: .; DNA: TGCGCCAGCAGCTCGCTTACAGGTTGGAGCGAGCAGTACTTC; CDR3: CASSSLTGWSEQYF
J: TRBJ2-7; size: .; length: 14; V: TRBV10-3; D: TRBD1; DNA: TGTGCCATCAGCGCAGGGACAGGCGGATACGAGCAGTACTTC; CDR3: CAISAGTGGYEQYF